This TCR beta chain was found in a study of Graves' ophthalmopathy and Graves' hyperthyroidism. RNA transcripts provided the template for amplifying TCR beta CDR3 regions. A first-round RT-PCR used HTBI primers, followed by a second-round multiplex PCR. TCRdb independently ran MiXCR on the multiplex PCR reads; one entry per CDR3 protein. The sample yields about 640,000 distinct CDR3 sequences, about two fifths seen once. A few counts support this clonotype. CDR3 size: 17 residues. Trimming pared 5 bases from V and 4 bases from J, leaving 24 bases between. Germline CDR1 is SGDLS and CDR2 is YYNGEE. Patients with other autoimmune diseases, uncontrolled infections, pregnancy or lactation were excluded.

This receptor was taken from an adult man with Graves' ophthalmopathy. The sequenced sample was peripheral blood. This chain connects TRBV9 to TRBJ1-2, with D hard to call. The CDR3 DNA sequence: TGTGCCAGCAGTCGCTTCCTCCTAGACACAGCGCTCTATGGCTACACCTTC. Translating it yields CASSRFLLDTALYGYTF.